These 13 T cell receptor beta chains originate from one sample sequenced in a study of blood T cell repertoires in COVID-19. TCRdb's table, derived via immunoSEQ multiplex PCR, lists solely in-frame clones and lacks some. The table has 250,000 to 350,000 clones, roughly 90% seen once. Sample: peripheral blood. The receptors shown here come from a man aged 18 to 29 who had recovered from COVID-19.

The chain is built from TRBV4-3 and TRBJ2-3, with TRBD2 matching 9 bases. This CDR3 contains 16 residues. CDR1 is LGHNA, CDR2 YSLEER, per germline. V lost 0 bases and J lost 4; bases outside the gene matches: 5. The CDR3, as DNA: TGCGCCAGCAGCCAAGATGTGGGCGGGGGGGCAGATACGCAGTATTTT. Its translation: CASSQDVGGGADTQYF.

V usage is TRBV5-1 and J usage is TRBJ2-1, with TRBD2 matching over 9 bases. This CDR3 has 15 residues. CDR1 and CDR2 (germline): SGHRS, YFSETQ. V lost 4 bases, J lost 0 bases, and 2 bases stayed unmatched. The CDR3 DNA reads TGCGCCAGCAGCAAACTAGCGGGCTCCTACAATGAGCAGTTCTTC. Its protein product is CASSKLAGSYNEQFF.

This clone was found once. The gene calls are TRBV11-3 and TRBJ2-1, with D perhaps TRBD2 (6 bases). V was trimmed by 0 bases and J by 5 bases, leaving 17 bases between them. This CDR3 comprises 17 residues. Germline V gene sequence: CDR1 SGHNT, CDR2 YENEEA. This CDR3 is CASSLDPPRRGNNEQFF. The CDR3 DNA reads TGTGCCAGCAGCTTAGATCCCCCCCGGAGGGGAAACAATGAGCAGTTCTTC.

Concerning this clone itself: Other DNA sequences within the sample encode an identical CDR3. The chain recombines TRBV3-1 (or the pseudogene TRBV3-2) with TRBJ1-5; D may be TRBD1 (5 bases). The CDR3 extends over 14 amino acids. Germline CDR1 LGHDT, CDR2 YNNKEL (reference sequence). The V end lost 3 bases, the J end lost 4 bases, and 10 bases lay between the germline ends. Here the CDR3 DNA reads TGTGCCAGCAGCCAGTCAGGGTCAAATCAGCCCCAGCATTTT. This codes for CASSQSGSNQPQHF.

This clone appeared once. The chain employs TRBV11-2 and TRBJ1-3, with 9 bases fitting TRBD1. The CDR3 length is 15 residues. The V and J ends lost 4 bases and 2 bases, in that order; junction bases with no gene match: 3. Per the germline V gene, CDR1 is SGHAT and CDR2 is FQNNGV. CDR3: CASSSGTGPGNTIYF. CDR3 nucleotides: TGTGCCAGCAGCTCGGGGACAGGGCCTGGAAACACCATATATTTT.

The chain carries TRBV20-1 and TRBJ2-7; 8 bases agree with TRBD2. J gave up 7 bases and V 6 bases, and 5 bases lay outside the gene matches. Germline lookup yields CDR1 DFQATT and CDR2 SNEGSKA (reference sequence). The CDR3 contains 11 residues. CDR3 in amino acids: CSACTSGEQYF. The CDR3 coding sequence is TGCAGTGCCTGCACTAGCGGTGAGCAGTACTTC.

This clone has just one count. This CDR3 reads CASSSGVNTEAFF. CDR3 in DNA: TGTGCCAGCAGTTCCGGGGTGAACACTGAAGCTTTCTTT. The V gene is TRBV11-2, the J gene TRBJ1-1; D gene unclear. The CDR3 sequence is 13 residues long. In germline, CDR1 is SGHAT, CDR2 FQNNGV. Trimming cost V 6 bases and J 0 bases, with 8 bases left between them.

This CDR3 is CASSFQGAGSYNEQFF. The CDR3, as DNA: TGCGCCAGCAGCTTCCAGGGGGCCGGATCCTACAATGAGCAGTTCTTC. The J gene is TRBJ2-1, the V gene TRBV5-1, with TRBD1 matching over 8 bases. CDR1 is SGHRS and CDR2 is YFSETQ in the germline V gene. Trimming removed 2 bases from V and 1 base from J; junction bases left unmatched: 5. The CDR3 totals 16 residues.

The rearrangement uses TRBV27 and TRBJ1-2, with a possible D match to TRBD1 (5 bases). Per the germline V gene, CDR1 is MNHEY and CDR2 is SMNVEV (reference sequence). The CDR3 has 13 amino acids. Trimming took off 4 bases at V and 6 bases at J, with 12 bases between the two ends. The CDR3: CASSSTAPNGYTF. The CDR3 DNA reads TGTGCCAGCAGTTCGACAGCTCCAAATGGCTACACCTTC.

This clone was detected only a few times. The CDR3 coding sequence is TGTGCCAGCAGCTCCGCGGGAGTGGGATACACCGGGGAGCTGTTTTTT. Encoded protein: CASSSAGVGYTGELFF. The gene calls are TRBV7-9 and TRBJ2-2; 7 bases map to TRBD2. Trimming took 4 bases from V and 3 from J; bases not matched to a gene: 8. The length of the CDR3 is 16 residues. Germline values: CDR1 SEHNR, CDR2 FQNEAQ (reference sequence).

This clone was seen just once. CDR3: CASSLAGEKLFF. In DNA form, the CDR3 reads TGTGCCAGCAGCTTGGCAGGGGAAAAACTGTTTTTT. The rearrangement joins TRBV5-6 to TRBJ1-4, with a possible D match to TRBD1 (5 bases). With 0 bases removed from V and 8 bases from J, the gap between germline ends came to 5 bases. Germline V CDR1 and CDR2: SGHDT, YYEEEE. The CDR3 totals 12 residues.

The chain couples TRBV27 to TRBJ2-1; 7 nucleotides line up with TRBD2. V lost 2 bases to trimming and J lost 2 bases; unmatched junction nucleotides: 12. The CDR3 has 18 amino acids. CDR1 is MNHEY and CDR2 is SMNVEV in the germline V gene (reference sequence). CDR3 nucleotide sequence: TGTGCCAGCAGTTTAACAGCGGGACCCCCCCCTACCTACAATGAGCAGTTCTTC. This translates into CASSLTAGPPPTYNEQFF.

About this clone itself: This sample includes further DNA sequences coding for the same CDR3. The chain is built from TRBV6-5 and TRBJ2-7; 11 nucleotides match TRBD1. J gave up 2 bases and V 6 bases, and 6 bases lay outside the gene matches. This CDR3 contains 15 residues. The germline gives CDR1 MNHEY, CDR2 SVGAGI. This CDR3 is CASRNRDRGTYEQYF. As DNA, the CDR3 is TGTGCCAGCAGAAACCGGGACAGGGGGACCTACGAGCAGTACTTC.